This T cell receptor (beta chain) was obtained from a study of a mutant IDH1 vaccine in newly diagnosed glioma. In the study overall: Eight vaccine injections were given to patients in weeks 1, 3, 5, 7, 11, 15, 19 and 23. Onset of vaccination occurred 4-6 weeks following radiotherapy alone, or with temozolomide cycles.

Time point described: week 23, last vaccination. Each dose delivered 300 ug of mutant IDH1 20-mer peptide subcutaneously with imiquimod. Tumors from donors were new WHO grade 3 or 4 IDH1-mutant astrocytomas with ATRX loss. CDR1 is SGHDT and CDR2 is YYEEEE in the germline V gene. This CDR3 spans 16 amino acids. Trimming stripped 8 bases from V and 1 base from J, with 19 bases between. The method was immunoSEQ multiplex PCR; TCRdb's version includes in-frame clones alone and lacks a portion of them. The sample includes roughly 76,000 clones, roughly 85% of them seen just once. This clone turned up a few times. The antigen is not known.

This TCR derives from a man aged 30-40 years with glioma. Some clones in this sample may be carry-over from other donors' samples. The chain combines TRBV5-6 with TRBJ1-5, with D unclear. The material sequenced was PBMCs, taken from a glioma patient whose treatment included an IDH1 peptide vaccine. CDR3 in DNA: TGTGCCAGAAAGTTTCCCCTTCGTCGGAGCAATCAGCCCCAGCATTTT. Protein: CARKFPLRRSNQPQHF.